This T cell receptor beta chain was identified during a study of shared clonotypes between healthy human individuals. As regards this clone: Its target is not known.

The repertoire was sequenced with immunoSEQ multiplex PCR; TCRdb's copy has only in-frame clones and lacks some. Of about 870,000 clones in the sample, about 91% were seen once. CDR3 length: 14 amino acids. V was trimmed by 7 bases and J by 4 bases, leaving 14 bases between them. Germline loops: CDR1 SGDLS, CDR2 YYNGEE. General study findings and limits: Shared clonotypes across all four donors exceeded non-shared ones in generation probability.

It was CD45RO-negative cells, positively selected for CCR7, that made up naive CD8 cells, with terminally differentiated effector memory CD45RA+ cells excluded. Specimen: naive CD8+ T cells sorted from blood. This sequence was found in a young man in good health. The rearrangement joins TRBV9 to TRBJ2-2; a weak D match, TRBD1 (5 bases). CDR3 nucleotide sequence: TGTGCCAGCGAACAGGCCTGGGGCACCGGGGAGCTGTTTTTT. Translation gives CASEQAWGTGELFF.